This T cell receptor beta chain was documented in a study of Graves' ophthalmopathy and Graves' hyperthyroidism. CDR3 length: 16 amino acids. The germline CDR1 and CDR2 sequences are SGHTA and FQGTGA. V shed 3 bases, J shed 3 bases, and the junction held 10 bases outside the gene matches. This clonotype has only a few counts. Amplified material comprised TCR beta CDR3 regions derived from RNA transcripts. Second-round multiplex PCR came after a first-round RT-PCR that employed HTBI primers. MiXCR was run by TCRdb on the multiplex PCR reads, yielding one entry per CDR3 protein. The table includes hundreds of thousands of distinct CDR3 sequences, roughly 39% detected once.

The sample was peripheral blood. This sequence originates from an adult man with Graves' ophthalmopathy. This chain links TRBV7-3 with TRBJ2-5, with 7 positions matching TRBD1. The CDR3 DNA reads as TGTGCCAGCAGCTTGGGACAACCGGGACAGAAAGAGACCCAGTACTTC. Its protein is CASSLGQPGQKETQYF. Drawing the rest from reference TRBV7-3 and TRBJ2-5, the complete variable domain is GAGVSQTPSNKVTEKGKYVELRCDPISGHTALYWYRQSLGQGPEFLIYFQGTGAADDSGLPNDRFFAVRPEGSVSTLKIQRTERGDSAVYLCASSLGQPGQKETQYFGPGTRLLVL.